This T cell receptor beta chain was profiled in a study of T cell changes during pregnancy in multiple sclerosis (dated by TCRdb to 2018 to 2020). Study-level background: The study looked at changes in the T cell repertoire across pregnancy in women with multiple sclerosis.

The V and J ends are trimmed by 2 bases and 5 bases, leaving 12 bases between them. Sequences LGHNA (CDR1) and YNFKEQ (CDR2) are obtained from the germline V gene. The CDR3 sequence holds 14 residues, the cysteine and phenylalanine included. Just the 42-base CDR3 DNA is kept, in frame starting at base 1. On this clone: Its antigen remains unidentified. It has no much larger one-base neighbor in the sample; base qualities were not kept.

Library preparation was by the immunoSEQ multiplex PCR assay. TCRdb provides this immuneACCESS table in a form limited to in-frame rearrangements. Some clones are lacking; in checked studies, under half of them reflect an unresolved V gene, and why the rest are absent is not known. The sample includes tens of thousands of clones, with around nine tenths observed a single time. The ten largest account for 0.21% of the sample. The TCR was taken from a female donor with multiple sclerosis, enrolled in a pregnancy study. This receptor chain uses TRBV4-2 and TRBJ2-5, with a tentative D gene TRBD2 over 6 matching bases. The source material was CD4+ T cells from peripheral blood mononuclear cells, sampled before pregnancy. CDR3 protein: CASSQYPRGETQYF. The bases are TGTGCCAGCAGCCAATACCCTCGGGGGGAGACCCAGTACTTC.